This T cell receptor (beta chain) is from a study of vaccination and CD4 T cells after COVID-19. In its sample, this clonotype is large (0.1 to 1%). Its antigen is unidentified. The Oncomine TCR Beta short-read assay was applied to DNA of cultured CD4+ T cells. Genomic DNA was extracted from cultured CD4+ T cells. TCRdb reprocessed the PCR reads via MiXCR and lists one record per CDR3 protein. This table has roughly 11,000 distinct CDR3 sequences, 53% appearing once. Described treatment: roughly ten-day PBMC culture with coronavirus spike peptide pools or control peptides (ViraFEST assay). V lost 8 bases and J lost 4; bases outside the gene matches: 8. CDR1 ENHRY and CDR2 SYGVKD come from the germline V gene. This CDR3 region has 13 residues.

The sample was CD4+ T cells from blood, cultured in vitro. The clonotype comes from a human donor who had recovered from COVID-19. The rearrangement joins TRBV10-3 to TRBJ2-7; 7 positions agree with TRBD1. DNA for the CDR3: TGTGCCATCGGGTGGGACAGTTCTTACGAGCAGTACTTC. It yields the protein CAIGWDSSYEQYF.